This TCR beta chain appears in the sequencing data of a study of control samples from healthy donors and cancer patients. This table comes from immunoSEQ multiplex PCR, and its TCRdb copy is limited to in-frame clones, with some not included. The sample yields around 170,000 clones, roughly nine tenths seen once. A note on this clone: The same CDR3 also results from other DNA sequences found in this sample.

The sample taken for sequencing was blood. This clonotype was obtained from a young man in good health.

CDR3 in DNA: TGTGCCAGCGGACCGAGCAATCAGCCCCAGCATTTT. Its translation: CASGPSNQPQHF. V and J are TRBV28 and TRBJ1-5; D uncertain. This CDR3 contains 12 residues. Germline V gene lookup returns CDR1 MDHEN and CDR2 SYDVKM. V was trimmed by 8 bases and J by 1 base, leaving 6 bases between them.